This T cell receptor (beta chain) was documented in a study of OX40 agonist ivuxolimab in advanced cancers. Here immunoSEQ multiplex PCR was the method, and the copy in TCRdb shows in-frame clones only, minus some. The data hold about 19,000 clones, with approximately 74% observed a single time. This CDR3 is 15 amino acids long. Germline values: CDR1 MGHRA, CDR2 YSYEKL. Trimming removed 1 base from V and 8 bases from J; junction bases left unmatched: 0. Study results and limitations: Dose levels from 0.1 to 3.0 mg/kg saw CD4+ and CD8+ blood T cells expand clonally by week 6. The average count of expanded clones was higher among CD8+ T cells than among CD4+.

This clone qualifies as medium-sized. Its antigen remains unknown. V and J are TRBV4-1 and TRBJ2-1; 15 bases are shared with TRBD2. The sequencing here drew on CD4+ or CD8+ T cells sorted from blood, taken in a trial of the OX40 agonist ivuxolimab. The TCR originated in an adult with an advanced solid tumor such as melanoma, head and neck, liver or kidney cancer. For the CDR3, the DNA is TGCGCCAGCAGCCAAGGGACTAGCGGGGGGGATGAGCAGTTCTTC. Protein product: CASSQGTSGGDEQFF.